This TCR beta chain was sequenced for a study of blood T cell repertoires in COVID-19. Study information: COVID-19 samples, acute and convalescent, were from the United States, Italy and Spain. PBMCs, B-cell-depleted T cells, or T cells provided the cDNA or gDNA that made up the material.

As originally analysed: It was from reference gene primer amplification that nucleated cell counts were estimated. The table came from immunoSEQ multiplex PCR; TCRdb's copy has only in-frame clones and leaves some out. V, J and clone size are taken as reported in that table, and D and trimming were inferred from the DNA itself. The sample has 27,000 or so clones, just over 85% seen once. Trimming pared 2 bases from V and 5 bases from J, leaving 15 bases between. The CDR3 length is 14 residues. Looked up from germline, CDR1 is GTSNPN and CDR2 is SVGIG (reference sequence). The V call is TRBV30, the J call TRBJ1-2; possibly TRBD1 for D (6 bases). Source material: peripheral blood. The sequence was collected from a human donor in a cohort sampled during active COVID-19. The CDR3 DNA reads TGTGCCTGGAGTCTATACAGGGTCCAGTATGGCTACACCTTC. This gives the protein CAWSLYRVQYGYTF.